This T cell receptor beta chain was identified in a study of technical replicates of blood from a few donors. The protocol was immunoSEQ multiplex PCR, while the TCRdb copy is restricted to in-frame clones and leaves out a portion. The table has tens of thousands of clones, about 86% seen once. This clone was found once. This CDR3 has 15 amino acids. The V end was cut by 2 bases, the J end by 6 bases, with 13 bases between. Germline V CDR1 and CDR2: SGHVS, FNYEAQ. The sequence came from a human donor in good health. Some clones in this sample may be carry-over from other donors' samples. The specimen was PBMCs. The rearrangement joins TRBV7-6 to TRBJ2-2, with D maybe TRBD1 (6 bases). DNA of the CDR3: TGTGCCAGCAGCTTAAGTCCCACAGGGCCCGGGGAGCTGTTTTTT. Translation gives CASSLSPTGPGELFF. The full variable domain, its missing parts supplied by reference TRBV7-6 and TRBJ2-2, is GAGVSQSPRYKVTKRGQDVALRCDPISGHVSLYWYRQALGQGPEFLTYFNYEAQQDKSGLPNDRFSAERPEGSISTLTIQRTEQRDSAMYRCASSLSPTGPGELFFGEGSRLTVL.